This T cell receptor beta chain was documented in a study of cytomegalovirus exposure and HLA in healthy donors. Broader study findings: V- and J-gene trimming of TCR beta was linked (in a later analysis) to a missense DCLRE1C variant. Several top significant clusters appeared, in a later analysis, to be linked to common viral pathogens.

A word on this clone: The antigen is undetermined.

Amplification used 60 Vbeta primers and 13 Jbeta primers. How the authors handled the data: Later analysis identified some 80 million unique TCR beta chains, about 11 million shared. Method: immunoSEQ multiplex PCR; TCRdb's copy keeps in-frame clones and lacks some. From that table come the V and J calls and clone size; the DNA was used to work out D and trimming. Here the sample spans some 170,000 clones, approximately 84% being singletons. Germline V gene lookup returns CDR1 SGDLS and CDR2 YYNGEE. With V trimmed by 4 bases and J by 8 bases, 9 bases remained unmatched. This CDR3 spans 15 amino acids.

The sequenced sample was PBMCs. The receptor was isolated from a female donor in good health and CMV-seronegative. This chain connects TRBV9 to TRBJ1-4, with 9 bases aligning to TRBD1. The CDR3 DNA is TGTGCCAGCAGCTCCGGGACAGGGTTCCGGGAAAAACTGTTTTTT. Translating gives CASSSGTGFREKLFF.